Following are 9 T cell receptor beta chains from one sample sequenced in a study of blood T cell repertoires in COVID-19. Sequencing used immunoSEQ multiplex PCR; TCRdb keeps in-frame clones, though not all of them. The sample records 90,000 to 130,000 clones, about 90% being singletons. The sequenced material came from peripheral blood. The receptors come from a human donor in a cohort sampled during active COVID-19.

The chain uses TRBV5-1 and TRBJ1-2, with D unclear. Germline V gene data show CDR1 as SGHRS and CDR2 as YFSETQ. V was shortened by 5 bases and J by 2 bases, with 7 bases between the two germline ends. The CDR3 is made up of 12 amino acids. CDR3 coding DNA: TGCGCCAGCAGAGGAGTCAACTATGGCTACACCTTC. Translating it yields CASRGVNYGYTF.

The V call is TRBV30, the J call TRBJ2-2, with 11 bases aligning to TRBD2. The CDR3 has 17 residues. Germline lookup yields CDR1 GTSNPN and CDR2 SVGIG (reference sequence). V lost 2 bases to trimming and J lost 8 bases; unmatched junction nucleotides: 13. The CDR3 loop is CAWSRIRTSGFGGELFF. The CDR3 bases are TGTGCCTGGAGTCGCATTCGGACTAGCGGGTTTGGGGGGGAGCTGTTTTTT.

This rearrangement joins TRBV5-8 to TRBJ1-5; 8 positions match TRBD1. The CDR3 sequence is 18 residues long. Germline trimming cut 2 bases from V and 6 bases from J; bases unmatched to any gene: 16. Germline CDR1 and CDR2: SGHTS and YDEGEE. CDR3 residues: CASSFKRINRGSPQPQHF. CDR3 sequence (DNA): TGTGCCAGCAGCTTTAAGAGGATAAACAGGGGGAGTCCTCAGCCCCAGCATTTT.

The chain has TRBV18 and TRBJ2-7; 7 positions agree with TRBD2. CDR1 and CDR2 (germline): KGHSH, LQKENI. The CDR3 loop spans 15 amino acids. V lost 6 bases to trimming and J lost 2 bases; unmatched junction nucleotides: 10. The CDR3 DNA sequence: TGTGCCAGCTCCCCCGGGCTCACTAGCGCCTACGAGCAGTACTTC. Translation: CASSPGLTSAYEQYF. The full variable domain, in which reference TRBV18 and TRBJ2-7 provide the parts outside the CDR3, is NAGVMQNPRHLVRRRGQEARLRCSPMKGHSHVYWYRQLPEEGLKFMVYLQKENIIDESGMPKERFSAEFPKEGPSILRIQQVVRGDSAAYFCASSPGLTSAYEQYFGPGTRLTVT.

This clone was seen only once. The chain is built from TRBV2 and TRBJ1-6, with 9 positions matching TRBD1. This CDR3 comprises 14 residues. V dropped 7 bases and J dropped 6; count of bases not matched to a gene: 4. The germline V gene encodes CDR1 SNHLY and CDR2 FYNNEI. CDR3 amino acids: CASNRDRVNSPLHF. In DNA form, the CDR3 reads TGTGCCAGCAACCGGGACAGGGTTAATTCACCCCTCCACTTT.

The chain employs TRBV27 and TRBJ2-7; 8 bases map to TRBD2. The CDR3 is 14 amino acids. After removal of 11 bases from V and 2 bases from J, the junction contained 11 bases not matched to a gene. In germline, CDR1 is MNHEY, CDR2 SMNVEV (reference sequence). The CDR3 nucleotides are TGTGCCTCCCAGGGGACTAGAGATCCCTACGAGCAGTACTTC. Amino acid sequence: CASQGTRDPYEQYF.

This clone was detected only once. This chain connects TRBV6-5 to TRBJ2-7, with 7 bases lining up with TRBD1. CDR3 length: 12 amino acids. J gave up 6 bases and V 5 bases, and 4 bases lay outside the gene matches. The germline CDR1 and CDR2 sequences are MNHEY and SVGAGI. The CDR3, as DNA: TGTGCCAGCAGTCGGACAGGCCGCGAGCAGTACTTC. Protein sequence: CASSRTGREQYF.

The J gene is TRBJ2-5, the V gene TRBV27; D is undetermined. The CDR3 consists of 11 residues. Germline CDR1 and CDR2: MNHEY and SMNVEV (reference sequence). V was clipped by 6 bases and J by 7 bases, with 9 bases between them. In DNA, the CDR3 is TGTGCCAGCAGGTCGCAGGTGACCCAGTACTTC. Translation gives CASRSQVTQYF.

This clone is a singleton in its sample. The chain carries TRBV28 and TRBJ2-7, with 7 bases fitting TRBD1. CDR3 size: 15 residues. Germline-derived CDR1 and CDR2 are MDHEN and SYDVKM. V trimming: 5 bases; J trimming: 2 bases; junction bases outside the gene matches: 9. The chain's CDR3 is CASSPDREYPYEQYF. DNA for the CDR3: TGTGCCAGCAGTCCAGACAGGGAATACCCCTACGAGCAGTACTTC.